The rows below give T cell receptor beta chains drawn from one sample of a study of T cell changes during pregnancy in multiple sclerosis. Sequencing was performed with immunoSEQ multiplex PCR; in TCRdb, only in-frame clones are kept and a portion is missing. The sample holds 79,000 or so clones, about nine tenths seen once. The specimen comprised peripheral blood, sampled before pregnancy. These TCRs come from a female donor with multiple sclerosis, enrolled in a pregnancy study. CDR3s include the opening cysteine and the closing phenylalanine or tryptophan. A D gene is named only where the DNA matches it firmly. Clone size, where shown, is once, few, many, or a class for clones that have expanded.

clone_size,cdr3_length,v_call,j_call,d_call,cdr3_aa,cdr3_nt
-,16,TRBV5-6,TRBJ2-3,TRBD2,CASSPLAGEVTDTQYF,TGTGCCAGCAGCCCCTTAGCGGGAGAAGTAACAGATACGCAGTATTTT
-,15,TRBV30,TRBJ1-5,-,CAWSVLGAYNQPQHF,TGTGCCTGGAGTGTATTGGGGGCTTACAATCAGCCCCAGCATTTT
-,13,TRBV5-6,TRBJ2-3,TRBD1,CASRRQGSDTQYF,TGTGCCAGCAGACGACAGGGCTCAGATACGCAGTATTTT
-,16,TRBV12-5,TRBJ2-3,TRBD1,CASGPRGQGNTDTQYF,TGTGCTAGTGGTCCCCGGGGACAGGGTAACACAGATACGCAGTATTTT
-,16,TRBV4-2,TRBJ1-1,-,CASSQVQIGEGTEAFF,TGTGCCAGCAGCCAAGTTCAAATAGGAGAGGGCACTGAAGCTTTCTTT
-,16,TRBV6-5,TRBJ1-2,-,CASSYSSRAGSYGYTF,TGTGCCAGCAGTTACTCAAGTCGGGCGGGGAGCTATGGCTACACCTTC
-,14,TRBV6-1,TRBJ2-2,TRBD2,CASIRLAATGELFF,TGTGCCAGCATCCGACTAGCGGCTACCGGGGAGCTGTTTTTT
-,15,TRBV7-9,TRBJ2-1,TRBD2,CASSVSGSSYNEQFF,TGTGCCAGCAGCGTTAGCGGGAGCTCCTACAATGAGCAGTTCTTC
-,15,TRBV7-7,TRBJ2-1,TRBD1,CASSLDRGAGNEQFF,TGTGCCAGCAGCTTAGACAGGGGGGCCGGCAATGAGCAGTTCTTC
-,13,TRBV7-3,TRBJ1-1,TRBD1,CASSPGTETEAFF,TGTGCCAGCAGCCCCGGGACAGAGACTGAAGCTTTCTTT
-,13,TRBV2,TRBJ2-7,TRBD2,CASRASGPYEQYF,TGTGCCAGCAGGGCTAGCGGACCTTACGAGCAGTACTTC
-,13,TRBV27,TRBJ2-2,-,CAGLGPNTGELFF,TGTGCCGGACTCGGGCCGAACACCGGGGAGCTGTTTTTT
once,17,TRBV7-2,TRBJ1-1,-,CASSLVSGGTMNTEAFF,TGTGCCAGCAGCTTAGTCTCTGGCGGAACCATGAACACTGAAGCTTTCTTT
-,14,TRBV11-1,TRBJ2-1,-,CASSRRGNDNEQFF,TGTGCCAGCAGCAGGCGGGGAAATGACAATGAGCAGTTCTTC
-,16,TRBV10-3,TRBJ1-2,-,CAISESGGGWNYGYTF,TGTGCCATCAGTGAGTCTGGGGGAGGATGGAACTATGGCTACACCTTC
-,17,TRBV6-1,TRBJ2-3,TRBD1,CASSEGGWTGAPDTQYF,TGTGCCAGCAGTGAAGGCGGTTGGACAGGGGCGCCAGATACGCAGTATTTT
-,16,TRBV6-5,TRBJ2-3,-,CASSYSYDRYTDTQYF,TGTGCCAGCAGTTACTCCTATGACAGGTACACAGATACGCAGTATTTT